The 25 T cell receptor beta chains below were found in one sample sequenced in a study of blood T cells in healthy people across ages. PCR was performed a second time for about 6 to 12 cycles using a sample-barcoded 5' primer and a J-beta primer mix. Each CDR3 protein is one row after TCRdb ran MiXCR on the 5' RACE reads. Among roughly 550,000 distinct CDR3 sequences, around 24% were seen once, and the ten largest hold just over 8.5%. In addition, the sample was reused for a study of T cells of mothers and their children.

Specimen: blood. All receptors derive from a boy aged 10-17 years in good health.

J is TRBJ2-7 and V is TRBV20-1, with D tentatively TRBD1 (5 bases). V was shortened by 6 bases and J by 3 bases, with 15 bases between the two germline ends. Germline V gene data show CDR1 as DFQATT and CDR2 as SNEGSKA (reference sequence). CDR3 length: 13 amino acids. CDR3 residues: CSAPGRAHYEQYF. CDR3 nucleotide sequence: TGCAGTGCCCCCGGCAGGGCTCACTACGAGCAGTACTTC.

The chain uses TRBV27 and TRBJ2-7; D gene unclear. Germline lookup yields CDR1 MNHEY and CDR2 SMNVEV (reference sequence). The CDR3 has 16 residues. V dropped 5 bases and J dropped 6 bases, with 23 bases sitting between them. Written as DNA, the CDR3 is TGTGCCAGCAGTCCTTGGGTCACACCTGAGTGTACCGAGCAGTACTTC. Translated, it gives CASSPWVTPECTEQYF.

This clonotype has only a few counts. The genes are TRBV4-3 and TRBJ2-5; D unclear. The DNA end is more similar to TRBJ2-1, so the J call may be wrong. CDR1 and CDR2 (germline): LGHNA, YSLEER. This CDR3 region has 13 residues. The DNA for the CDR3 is TGCGCCAGCAGCCAAGAAGGGTTGGGTGAGCAGTTCTTC. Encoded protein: CASSQEGLGEQFF.

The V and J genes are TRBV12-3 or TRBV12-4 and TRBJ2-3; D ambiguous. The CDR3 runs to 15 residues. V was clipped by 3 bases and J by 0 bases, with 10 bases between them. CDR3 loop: CASSFPPFSTDTQYF. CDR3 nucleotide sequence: TGTGCCAGCAGTTTCCCCCCCTTCAGCACAGATACGCAGTATTTT.

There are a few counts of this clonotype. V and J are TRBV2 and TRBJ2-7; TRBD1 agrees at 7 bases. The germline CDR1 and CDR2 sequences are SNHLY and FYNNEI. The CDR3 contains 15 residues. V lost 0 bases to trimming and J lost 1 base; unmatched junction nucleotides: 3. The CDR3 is CASSEAEGASYEQYF. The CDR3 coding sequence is TGTGCCAGCAGTGAAGCAGAGGGGGCGTCCTACGAGCAGTACTTC.

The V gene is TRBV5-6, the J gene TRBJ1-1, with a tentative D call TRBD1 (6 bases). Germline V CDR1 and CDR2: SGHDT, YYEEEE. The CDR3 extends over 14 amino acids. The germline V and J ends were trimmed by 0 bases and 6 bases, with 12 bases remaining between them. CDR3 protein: CASSLAGVGAEAFF. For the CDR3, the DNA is TGTGCCAGCAGCTTGGCAGGGGTGGGGGCTGAAGCTTTCTTT.

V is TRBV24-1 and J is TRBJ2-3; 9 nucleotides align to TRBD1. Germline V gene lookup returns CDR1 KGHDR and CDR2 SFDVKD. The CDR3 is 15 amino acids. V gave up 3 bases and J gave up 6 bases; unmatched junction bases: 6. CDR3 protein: CATSDPGQGFDTQYF. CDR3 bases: TGTGCCACCAGTGATCCTGGACAGGGGTTCGATACGCAGTATTTT.

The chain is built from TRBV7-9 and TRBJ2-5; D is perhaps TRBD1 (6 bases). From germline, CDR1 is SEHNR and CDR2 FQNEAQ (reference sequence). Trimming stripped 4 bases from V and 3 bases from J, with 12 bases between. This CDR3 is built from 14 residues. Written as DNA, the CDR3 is TGTGCCAGCAGCTCTCCGGGACAAGAAGAGACCCAGTACTTC. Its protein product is CASSSPGQEETQYF.

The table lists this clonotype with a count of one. CDR3 sequence: CASSWGLAGANVLTF. CDR3 nucleotide sequence: TGTGCCAGCAGCTGGGGACTAGCTGGGGCCAACGTCCTGACTTTC. The gene calls are TRBV7-8 and TRBJ2-6; 8 bases are a match to TRBD2. Germline-derived CDR1 and CDR2 are SGHVS and FQNEAQ. There are 15 residues in the CDR3. With V trimmed by 4 bases and J by 2 bases, 1 base remained unmatched. Filled out from reference TRBV7-8 and TRBJ2-6, the complete variable domain reads GAGVSQSPRYKVAKRGQDVALRCDPISGHVSLFWYQQALGQGPEFLTYFQNEAQLDKSGLPSDRFFAERPEGSVSTLKIQRTQQEDSAVYLCASSWGLAGANVLTFGAGSRLTVL.

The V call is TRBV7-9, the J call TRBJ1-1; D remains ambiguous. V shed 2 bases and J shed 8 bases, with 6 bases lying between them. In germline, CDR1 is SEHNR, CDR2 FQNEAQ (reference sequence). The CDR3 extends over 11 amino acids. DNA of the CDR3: TGTGCCAGCAGCTTAATGGGAGAAGCTTTCTTT. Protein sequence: CASSLMGEAFF.

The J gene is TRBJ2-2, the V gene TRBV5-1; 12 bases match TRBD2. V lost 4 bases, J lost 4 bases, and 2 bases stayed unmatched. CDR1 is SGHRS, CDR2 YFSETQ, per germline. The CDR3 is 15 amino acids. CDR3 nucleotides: TGCGCCAGCAGCCCACTAGCGGGAGGCACCGGGGAGCTGTTTTTT. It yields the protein CASSPLAGGTGELFF.

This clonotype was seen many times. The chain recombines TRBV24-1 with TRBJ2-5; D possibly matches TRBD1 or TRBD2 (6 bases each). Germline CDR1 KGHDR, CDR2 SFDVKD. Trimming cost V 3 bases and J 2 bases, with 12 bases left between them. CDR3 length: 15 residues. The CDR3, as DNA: TGTGCCACCAGTGATCGCGGGACACAACAAGAGACCCAGTACTTC. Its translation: CATSDRGTQQETQYF.

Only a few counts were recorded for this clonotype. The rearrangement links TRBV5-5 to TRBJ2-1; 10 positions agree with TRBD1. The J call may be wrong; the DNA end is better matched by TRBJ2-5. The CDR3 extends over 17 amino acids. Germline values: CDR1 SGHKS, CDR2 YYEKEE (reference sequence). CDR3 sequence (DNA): TGTGCCAGCAGCTTGGGCGGACAGGGGGGTAGGGGAGAGACCCAGTACTTC. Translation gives CASSLGGQGGRGETQYF.

The CDR3 loop reads CASSLEPGLAGLEQFF. The CDR3 DNA reads as TGTGCCAGCAGCTTAGAACCGGGACTAGCGGGCTTAGAGCAGTTCTTC. This rearrangement joins TRBV7-6 to TRBJ2-1, with 12 bases lining up with TRBD2. The CDR3 runs to 16 residues. Germline-derived CDR1 and CDR2 are SGHVS and FNYEAQ. V shed 1 base and J 10 bases; nucleotides not matched to a gene: 8.

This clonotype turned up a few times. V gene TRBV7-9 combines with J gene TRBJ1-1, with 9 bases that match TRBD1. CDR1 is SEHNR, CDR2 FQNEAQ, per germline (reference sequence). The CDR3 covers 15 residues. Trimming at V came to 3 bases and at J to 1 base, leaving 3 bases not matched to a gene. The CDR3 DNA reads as TGTGCCAGCAGCTTTGGACAGGGGCCGAACACTGAAGCTTTCTTT. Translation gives CASSFGQGPNTEAFF.

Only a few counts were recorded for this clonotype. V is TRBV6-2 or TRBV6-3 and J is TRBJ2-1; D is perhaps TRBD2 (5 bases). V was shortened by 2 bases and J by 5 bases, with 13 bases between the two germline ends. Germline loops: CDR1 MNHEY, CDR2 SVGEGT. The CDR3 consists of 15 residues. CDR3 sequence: CASSYLGSWDNEQFF. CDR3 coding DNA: TGTGCCAGCAGTTACCTAGGGAGCTGGGACAATGAGCAGTTCTTC.

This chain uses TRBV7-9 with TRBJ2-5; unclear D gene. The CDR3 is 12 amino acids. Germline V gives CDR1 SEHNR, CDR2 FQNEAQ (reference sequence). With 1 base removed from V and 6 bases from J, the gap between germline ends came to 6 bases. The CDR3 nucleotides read TGTGCCAGCAGCTTAGACTGGAAGACCCAGTACTTC. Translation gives CASSLDWKTQYF.

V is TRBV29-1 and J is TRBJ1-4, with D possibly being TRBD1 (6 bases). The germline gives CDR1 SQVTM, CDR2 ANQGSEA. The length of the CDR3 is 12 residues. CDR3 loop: CIVRQDNEKLFF. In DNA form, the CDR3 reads TGCATCGTACGACAGGATAATGAAAAACTGTTTTTT.

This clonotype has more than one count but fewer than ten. The CDR3 bases are TGTGCCAGCACGGTACTATCGCCCACAGATACGCAGTATTTT. It encodes CASTVLSPTDTQYF. The chain is built from TRBV7-6 and TRBJ2-3; no reliable D call. The CDR3 loop spans 14 amino acids. Trimming shortened V by 7 bases and J by 2 bases, and 13 bases separated the two germline ends. Looked up from germline, CDR1 is SGHVS and CDR2 is FNYEAQ.

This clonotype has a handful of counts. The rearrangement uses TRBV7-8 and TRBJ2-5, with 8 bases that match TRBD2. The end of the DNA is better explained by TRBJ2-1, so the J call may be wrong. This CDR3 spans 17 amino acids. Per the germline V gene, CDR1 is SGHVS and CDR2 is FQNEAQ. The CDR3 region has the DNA TGTGCCAGCAGCTTAGAGGCAGCGGGAGCCGGTCTGGTGGGGCAGTTCTTC. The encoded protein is CASSLEAAGAGLVGQFF.

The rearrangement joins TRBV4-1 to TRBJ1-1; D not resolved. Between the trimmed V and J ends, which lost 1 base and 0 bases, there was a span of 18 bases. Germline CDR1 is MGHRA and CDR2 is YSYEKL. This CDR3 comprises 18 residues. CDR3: CASSQVTSGSKMNTEAFF. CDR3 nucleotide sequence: TGCGCCAGCAGCCAAGTTACCTCGGGCTCTAAAATGAACACTGAAGCTTTCTTT.

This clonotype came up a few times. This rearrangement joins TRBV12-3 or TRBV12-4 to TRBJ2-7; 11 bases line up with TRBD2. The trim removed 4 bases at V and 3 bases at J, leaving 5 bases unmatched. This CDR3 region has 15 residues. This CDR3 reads CASSSPGTSGYEQYF. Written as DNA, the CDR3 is TGTGCCAGCAGTTCCCCCGGGACTAGCGGCTACGAGCAGTACTTC.

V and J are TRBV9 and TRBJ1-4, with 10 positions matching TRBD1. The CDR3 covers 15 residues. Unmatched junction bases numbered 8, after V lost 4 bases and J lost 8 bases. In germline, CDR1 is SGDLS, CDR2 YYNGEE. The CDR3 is CASSLRTGGGEKLFF. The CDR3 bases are TGTGCCAGCAGCCTCCGGACAGGGGGAGGCGAAAAACTGTTTTTT.

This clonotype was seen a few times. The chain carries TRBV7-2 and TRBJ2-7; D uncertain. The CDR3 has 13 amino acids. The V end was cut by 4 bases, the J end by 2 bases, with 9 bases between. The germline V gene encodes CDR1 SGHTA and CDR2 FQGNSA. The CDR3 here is CASSSQVTYEQYF. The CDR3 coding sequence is TGTGCCAGCAGCTCCCAGGTCACCTACGAGCAGTACTTC.

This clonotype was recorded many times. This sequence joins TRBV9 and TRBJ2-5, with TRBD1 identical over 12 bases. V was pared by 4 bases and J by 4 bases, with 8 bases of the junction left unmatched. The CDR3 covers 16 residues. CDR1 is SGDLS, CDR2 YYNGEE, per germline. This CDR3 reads CASSIGTGGGGETQYF. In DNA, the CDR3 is TGTGCCAGCAGCATTGGGACAGGGGGCGGCGGAGAGACCCAGTACTTC.